The source of this T cell receptor (beta chain) is a study of CD8+ T cells in alopecia areata. Per the germline V gene, CDR1 is MNHNY and CDR2 is SVGAGI (reference sequence). The CDR3 contains 15 residues. Losses at the gene ends were 6 bases for V and 7 bases for J; bases not matched to a gene: 9. As the sequencing template, cDNA was produced by extracting RNA and reverse transcribing it. Assay: immunoSEQ multiplex PCR; the TCRdb copy retains only in-frame clones and omits some. Here the sample spans hundreds of thousands of clones, 50% to 60% being singletons. Sample: CD4+ T cells sorted from blood, taken at week 0. This sequence was found in a human donor with alopecia areata. The chain couples TRBV6-6 to TRBJ2-7, with TRBD2 identical over 13 bases. CDR3 nucleotide sequence: TGTGCCAGCAGGTCTACTAGCGGGAGGGCTAGGGAGCAGTACTTC. Encoded protein: CASRSTSGRAREQYF.